The 7 T cell receptor beta chains below all came from one sample that was sequenced in a study of shared clonotypes between healthy human individuals. This table comes from immunoSEQ multiplex PCR, and its TCRdb copy is limited to in-frame clones, with some not included. Of roughly 500,000 clones listed, about four fifths were seen once; the top ten hold around 13%. The sample comprised PBMCs. These receptors originate from a woman aged 40-49 years in good health. Some clones in this sample may be carry-over from other donors' samples.

The rearrangement links TRBV19 to TRBJ2-3, with 9 bases identical to TRBD2. The CDR3 contains 16 residues. Germline V gene data show CDR1 as LNHDA and CDR2 as SQIVND (reference sequence). The V gene end was trimmed by 5 bases and the J gene end by 4 bases; junction bases not matched to a gene: 10. In DNA, the CDR3 is TGTGCCAGTAGTTCCCTAGCGGGGAGAGGGGCAGATACGCAGTATTTT. The encoded protein is CASSSLAGRGADTQYF.

V is TRBV7-9 and J is TRBJ1-3; D might be TRBD1 (6 bases). Germline lookup yields CDR1 SEHNR and CDR2 FQNEAQ (reference sequence). The CDR3 extends over 15 amino acids. With 5 bases removed from V and 8 bases from J, the gap between germline ends came to 19 bases. The CDR3 region has the DNA TGTGCCAGCAGCCCCCTCCGCGCAGGGGATGACACCATATATTTT. Translating gives CASSPLRAGDDTIYF.

The chain is built from TRBV7-3 and TRBJ2-7; a weak D match, TRBD1 (5 bases). Trimming shortened V by 2 bases and J by 0 bases, and 11 bases separated the two germline ends. CDR3 length: 15 amino acids. Germline loops: CDR1 SGHTA, CDR2 FQGTGA. CDR3 nucleotides: TGTGCCAGCAGCTTAGCGATCCAGGGCTCCTACGAGCAGTACTTC. It codes for CASSLAIQGSYEQYF. The full variable domain, its missing parts supplied by reference TRBV7-3 and TRBJ2-7, is GAGVSQTPSNKVTEKGKYVELRCDPISGHTALYWYRQSLGQGPEFLIYFQGTGAADDSGLPNDRFFAVRPEGSVSTLKIQRTERGDSAVYLCASSLAIQGSYEQYFGPGTRLTVT.

The V and J genes are TRBV28 and TRBJ2-1; D is unclear. With 4 bases removed from V and 8 bases from J, the gap between germline ends came to 9 bases. The CDR3 sequence is 12 residues long. CDR1 and CDR2 from the germline V gene are MDHEN and SYDVKM. In nucleotides, the CDR3 is TGTGCCAGCAGTTCCGGACCATATGAGCAGTTCTTC. This codes for CASSSGPYEQFF.

The chain joins TRBV7-9 to TRBJ2-1; D is undetermined. The CDR3 totals 13 residues. Germline V gene lookup returns CDR1 SEHNR and CDR2 FQNEAQ (reference sequence). Trimming took off 0 bases at V and 4 bases at J, with 4 bases between the two ends. CDR3 amino acids: CASSLALYNEQFF. The CDR3 coding sequence is TGTGCCAGCAGCTTAGCCCTTTACAATGAGCAGTTCTTC. Using reference TRBV7-9 and TRBJ2-1 for the parts outside the CDR3, the full variable domain is DTGVSQNPRHKITKRGQNVTFRCDPISEHNRLYWYRQTLGQGPEFLTYFQNEAQLEKSRLLSDRFSAERPKGSFSTLEIQRTEQGDSAMYLCASSLALYNEQFFGPGTRLTVL.

This clone was observed once. This rearrangement joins TRBV9 to TRBJ2-7; TRBD1 matches at 7 bases. The CDR3 covers 15 residues. With 1 base clipped from V and 4 bases from J, the junction kept 8 bases outside the gene matches. The germline gives CDR1 SGDLS, CDR2 YYNGEE. CDR3 in DNA: TGTGCCAGCAGCGTAACGGGACAGAGAATTTACGAGCAGTACTTC. Translating gives CASSVTGQRIYEQYF.

A single count supports this clone. This chain uses TRBV10-3 with TRBJ2-6; D is uncertain. Germline CDR1 ENHRY, CDR2 SYGVKD. V was pared by 9 bases and J by 12 bases, with 12 bases between. The CDR3 is 11 residues long. CDR3 sequence: CAILVSGVLTF. In nucleotides, the CDR3 is TGTGCCATACTGGTGTCCGGCGTCCTGACTTTC.